The following is a T cell receptor beta chain sequence with its context. Its antigen remains undetermined. Base qualities are missing; no much larger clone stands one base away. The CDR3, cysteine through phenylalanine, is 15 amino acids long. Of all the DNA, just the CDR3 is kept, 45 bases in frame from base 1. As encoded in the germline V gene, CDR1 is LGHNA while CDR2 is YSLEER. Relative to germline, V is missing 3 bases and J is missing 4 bases, with 3 bases of the junction outside any gene match. This sample was taken from a study of T cell clonotyping in hematopoietic cell transplantation (dated by TCRdb to the early 2020s). About the investigation overall: In the study, more than 120 blood samples were gathered from a few dozen consecutive transplant recipients and their related donors. Patients were recruited between September 2015 and 2017 and followed until late 2020 or death. Here is what the overall study found, with its caveats: Inverse Simpson Index values from donors and from recipients before transplant predicted broader TCR repertoire diversity after transplant. Overlap with donor repertoires was found for only a small fraction of recipient repertoires, with over 97% found to appear de novo at the given depth. A decrease in recipient TCR diversity was observed after transplant, and a progressive increase in pathologically expanded clonotypes was seen from day 30 to day 180. The sample size was limited, and because cells were not sorted, the contributions of CD4 and CD8 repertoires could not be separated.

This specimen's time point label, interpreted: 100 days after allo-HCT. Recipient blood was collected about 28 days before transplant and at days 30, 100 and 180 after transplant. Nuclei Lysis Solution was used to extract genomic DNA from fresh or cryopreserved unfractionated peripheral blood mononuclear cells. TCR beta CDR3 regions were amplified from genomic DNA with the immunoSEQ assay, a bias-controlled multiplex PCR using V- and J-specific primers. A proprietary barcode and Illumina adapter sequences were added to the CDR3 amplicons in a second PCR step. An Illumina MiSeq instrument was used to sequence the CDR3 libraries. The paper's processing steps were these. immunoSEQ Analyzer 3.0 was used for export and quality control, with R Bioconductor and Immunarch used for downstream analyses. Only productive rearrangements within the normalized downsampled data set were used in the calculation of repertoire metrics. In the normalized cohort, clonotypes with more than 5 templates were defined as pathologically expanded. The Inverse Simpson Index served as the measure of repertoire diversity. To capture all clonotypes, CMV-specificity analyses were performed on the non-normalized data set. This is the immuneACCESS table as TCRdb keeps it, with only in-frame sequences that have V and J called. A part of the clones is gone; compared with another copy, unresolved V genes explain less than half, and the rest is unexplained. The DNA was the basis for D and trimming; V, J and clone size are from that table. Across this sample there are about 12,000 clones, with 70% to 85% seen only once. Almost 6% of the sample belongs to the ten largest clones.

The sample here was PBMCs, taken 100 days after allogeneic stem cell transplant. The sequence joins TRBV4-3 to TRBJ1-6, with TRBD1 identical over 7 junction bases. This receptor was identified in a female patient aged 40 to 50 who had an allogeneic stem cell transplant from a related donor, so T cells may come from the graft donor. Some clones in this sample may be carry-over from other donors' samples. The CDR3 in this case is CASSQPGQYNSPLHF. The DNA is as follows: TGCGCCAGCAGCCAGCCGGGACAGTATAATTCACCCCTCCACTTT.